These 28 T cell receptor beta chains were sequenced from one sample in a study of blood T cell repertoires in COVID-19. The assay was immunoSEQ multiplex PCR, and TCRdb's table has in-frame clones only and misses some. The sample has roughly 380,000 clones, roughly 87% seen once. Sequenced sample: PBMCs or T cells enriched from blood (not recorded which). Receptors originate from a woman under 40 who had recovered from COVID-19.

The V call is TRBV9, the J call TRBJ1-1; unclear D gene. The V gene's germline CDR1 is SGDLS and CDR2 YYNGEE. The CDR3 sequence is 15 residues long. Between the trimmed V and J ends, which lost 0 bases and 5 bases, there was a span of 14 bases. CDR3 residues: CASSVGAGEGTEAFF. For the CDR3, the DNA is TGTGCCAGCAGCGTAGGGGCGGGCGAGGGAACTGAAGCTTTCTTT.

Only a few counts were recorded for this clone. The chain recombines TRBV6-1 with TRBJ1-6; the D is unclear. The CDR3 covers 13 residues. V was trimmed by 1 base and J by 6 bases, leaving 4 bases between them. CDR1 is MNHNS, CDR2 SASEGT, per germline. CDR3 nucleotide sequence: TGTGCCAGCAGTGAAGGGAGTAATTCACCCCTCCACTTT. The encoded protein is CASSEGSNSPLHF.

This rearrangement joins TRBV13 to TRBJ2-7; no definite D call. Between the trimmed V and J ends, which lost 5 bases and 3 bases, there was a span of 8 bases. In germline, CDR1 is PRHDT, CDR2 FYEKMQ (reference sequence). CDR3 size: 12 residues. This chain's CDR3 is CASSPRLYEQYF. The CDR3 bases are TGTGCCAGCAGCCCGAGACTCTACGAGCAGTACTTC.

The CDR3 sequence is CASSAWTVISGANVLTF. DNA of the CDR3: TGTGCCAGCAGTGCCTGGACAGTCATCTCTGGGGCCAACGTCCTGACTTTC. V gene TRBV27 combines with J gene TRBJ2-6, with D maybe TRBD1 (6 bases). V was cut by 5 bases and J by 0 bases, with 14 bases left in between. CDR3 length: 17 amino acids. Germline V gives CDR1 MNHEY, CDR2 SMNVEV (reference sequence).

The CDR3 is CASSLGTVLAFF. The CDR3, as DNA: TGTGCCAGCAGTTTAGGGACAGTCTTGGCTTTCTTT. The V and J genes are TRBV12-3 or TRBV12-4 and TRBJ1-1; maybe TRBD1 (6 bases). This CDR3 spans 12 amino acids. Trimming took 1 base from V and 11 from J, leaving 11 bases between them.

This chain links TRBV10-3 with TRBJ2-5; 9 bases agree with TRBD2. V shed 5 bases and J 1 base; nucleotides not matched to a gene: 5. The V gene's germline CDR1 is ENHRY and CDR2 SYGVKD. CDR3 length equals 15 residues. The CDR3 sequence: CAISSGREGQETQYF. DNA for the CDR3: TGTGCCATCAGTTCGGGGCGGGAGGGCCAAGAGACCCAGTACTTC.

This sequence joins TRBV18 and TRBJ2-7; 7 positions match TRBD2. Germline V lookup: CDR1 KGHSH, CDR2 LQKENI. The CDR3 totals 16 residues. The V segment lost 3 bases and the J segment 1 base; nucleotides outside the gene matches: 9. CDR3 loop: CASSPTAGVLSYEQYF. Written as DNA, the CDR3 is TGTGCCAGCTCACCGACGGCGGGGGTTCTTTCCTACGAGCAGTACTTC.

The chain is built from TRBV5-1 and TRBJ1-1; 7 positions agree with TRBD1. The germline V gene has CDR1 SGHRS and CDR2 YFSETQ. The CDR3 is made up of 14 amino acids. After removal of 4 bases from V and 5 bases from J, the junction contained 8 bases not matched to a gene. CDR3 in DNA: TGCGCCAGCAGCCCAGAACCACAGGGGACTGAAGCTTTCTTT. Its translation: CASSPEPQGTEAFF.

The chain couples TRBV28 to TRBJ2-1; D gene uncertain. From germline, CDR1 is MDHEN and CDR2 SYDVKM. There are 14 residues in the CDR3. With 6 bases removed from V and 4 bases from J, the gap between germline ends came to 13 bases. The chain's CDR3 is CASRRLVDYNEQFF. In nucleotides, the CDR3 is TGTGCCAGCAGGAGGCTCGTCGATTACAATGAGCAGTTCTTC.

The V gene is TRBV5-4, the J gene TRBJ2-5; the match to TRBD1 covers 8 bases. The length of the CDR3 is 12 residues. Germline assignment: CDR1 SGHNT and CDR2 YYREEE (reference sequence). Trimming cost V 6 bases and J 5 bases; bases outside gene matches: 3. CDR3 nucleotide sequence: TGTGCCAGCAACAGGGGGAAGGAGACCCAGTACTTC. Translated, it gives CASNRGKETQYF.

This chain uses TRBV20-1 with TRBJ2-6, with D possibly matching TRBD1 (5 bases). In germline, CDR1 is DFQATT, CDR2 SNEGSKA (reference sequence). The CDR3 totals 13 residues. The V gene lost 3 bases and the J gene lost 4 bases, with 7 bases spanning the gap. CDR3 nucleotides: TGCAGTGCTAGTGGGGCAGGGGCCAACGTCCTGACTTTC. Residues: CSASGAGANVLTF.

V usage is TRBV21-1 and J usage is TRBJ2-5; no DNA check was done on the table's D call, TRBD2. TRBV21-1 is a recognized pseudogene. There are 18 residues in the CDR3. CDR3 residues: CASSKGKGGAGVRETQYF. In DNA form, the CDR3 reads TGTGCCAGCAGCAAGGGAAAGGGAGGAGCGGGAGTCAGGGAGACCCAGTACTTC.

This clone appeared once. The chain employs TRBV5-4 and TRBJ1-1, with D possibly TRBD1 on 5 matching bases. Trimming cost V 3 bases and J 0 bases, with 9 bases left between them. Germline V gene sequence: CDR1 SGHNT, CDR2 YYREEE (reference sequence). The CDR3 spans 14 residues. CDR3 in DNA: TGTGCCAGCAGCTGGGGAGGGGTGAACACTGAAGCTTTCTTT. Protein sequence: CASSWGGVNTEAFF.

The CDR3 loop reads CASSLVGTGGSYNSPLHF. The CDR3 bases are TGCGCCAGCAGCTTGGTAGGGACAGGGGGCTCCTATAATTCACCCCTCCACTTT. The chain has TRBV5-1 and TRBJ1-6, with 11 bases identical to TRBD1. V dropped 0 bases and J dropped 0; count of bases not matched to a gene: 2. Germline V CDR1 and CDR2: SGHRS, YFSETQ. This CDR3 comprises 18 residues. Supplemented by reference TRBV5-1 and TRBJ1-6, the full variable domain reads KAGVTQTPRYLIKTRGQQVTLSCSPISGHRSVSWYQQTPGQGLQFLFEYFSETQRNKGNFPGRFSGRQFSNSRSEMNVSTLELGDSALYLCASSLVGTGGSYNSPLHFGNGTRLTVT.

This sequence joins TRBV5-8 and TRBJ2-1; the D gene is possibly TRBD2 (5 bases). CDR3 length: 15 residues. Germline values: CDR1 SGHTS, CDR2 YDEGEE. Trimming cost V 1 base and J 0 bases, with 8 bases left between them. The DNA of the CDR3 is TGTGCCAGCAGCTTGTCGGGGAGCTCCTACAATGAGCAGTTCTTC. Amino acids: CASSLSGSSYNEQFF.

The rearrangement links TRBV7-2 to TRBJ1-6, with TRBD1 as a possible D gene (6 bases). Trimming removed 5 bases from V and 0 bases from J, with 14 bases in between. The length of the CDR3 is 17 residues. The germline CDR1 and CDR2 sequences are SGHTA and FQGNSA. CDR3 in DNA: TGTGCCAGCAGCCCTCGACAGGCGAGCTCCTATAATTCACCCCTCCACTTT. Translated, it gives CASSPRQASSYNSPLHF.

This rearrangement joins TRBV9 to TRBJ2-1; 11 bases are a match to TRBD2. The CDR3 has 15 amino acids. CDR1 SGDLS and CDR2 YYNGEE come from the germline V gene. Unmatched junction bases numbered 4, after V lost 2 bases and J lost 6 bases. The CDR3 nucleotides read TGTGCCAGCAGCGTTAGCGGGGGGGCGGGCAATGAGCAGTTCTTC. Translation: CASSVSGGAGNEQFF.

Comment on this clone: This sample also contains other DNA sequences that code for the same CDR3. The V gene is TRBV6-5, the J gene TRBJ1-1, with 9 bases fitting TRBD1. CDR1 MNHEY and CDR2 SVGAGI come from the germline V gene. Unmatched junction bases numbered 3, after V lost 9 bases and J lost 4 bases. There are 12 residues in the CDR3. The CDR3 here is CASSTGGTEAFF. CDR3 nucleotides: TGTGCCAGTTCGACAGGGGGCACTGAAGCTTTCTTT.

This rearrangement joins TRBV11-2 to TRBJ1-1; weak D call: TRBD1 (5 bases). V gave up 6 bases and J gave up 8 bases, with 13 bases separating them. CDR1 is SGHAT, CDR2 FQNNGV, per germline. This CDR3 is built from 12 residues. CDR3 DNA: TGTGCCAGCAGACTGAAGACAGTCGAAGCTTTCTTT. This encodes CASRLKTVEAFF. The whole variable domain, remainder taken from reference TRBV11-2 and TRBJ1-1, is EAGVAQSPRYKIIEKRQSVAFWCNPISGHATLYWYQQILGQGPKLLIQFQNNGVVDDSQLPKDRFSAERLKGVDSTLKIQPAKLEDSAVYLCASRLKTVEAFFGQGTRLTVV.

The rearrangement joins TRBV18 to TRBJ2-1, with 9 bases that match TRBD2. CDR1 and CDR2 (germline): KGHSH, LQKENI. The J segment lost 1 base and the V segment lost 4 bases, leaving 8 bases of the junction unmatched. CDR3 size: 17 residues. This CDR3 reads CASSLEGLAKSYNEQFF. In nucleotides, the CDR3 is TGTGCCAGCTCACTCGAAGGACTAGCGAAATCCTACAATGAGCAGTTCTTC.

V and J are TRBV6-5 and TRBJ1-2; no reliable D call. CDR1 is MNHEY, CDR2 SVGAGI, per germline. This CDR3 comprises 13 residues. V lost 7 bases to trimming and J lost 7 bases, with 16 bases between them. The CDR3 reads CASTGLLRTGYTF. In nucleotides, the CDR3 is TGTGCCAGCACCGGACTTCTTAGAACTGGCTACACCTTC.

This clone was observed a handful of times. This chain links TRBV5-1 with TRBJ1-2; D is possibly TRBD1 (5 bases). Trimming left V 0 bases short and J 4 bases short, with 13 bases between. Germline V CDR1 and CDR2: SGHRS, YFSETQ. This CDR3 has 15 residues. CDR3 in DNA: TGCGCCAGCAGCTTGGATTTGGCAGGGCCCTATGGCTACACCTTC. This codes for CASSLDLAGPYGYTF.

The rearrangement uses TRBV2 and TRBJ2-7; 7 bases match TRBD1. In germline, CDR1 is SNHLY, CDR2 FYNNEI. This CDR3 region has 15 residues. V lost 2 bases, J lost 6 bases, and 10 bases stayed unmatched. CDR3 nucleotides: TGTGCCAGCAGTGAAATGACAGGGAACATTAGCGAGCAGTACTTC. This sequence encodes CASSEMTGNISEQYF.

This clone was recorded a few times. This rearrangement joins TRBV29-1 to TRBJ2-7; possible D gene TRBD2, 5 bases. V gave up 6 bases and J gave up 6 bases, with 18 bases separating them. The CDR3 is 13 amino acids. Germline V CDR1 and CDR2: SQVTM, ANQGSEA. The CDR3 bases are TGCAGCGTACCCCTCGGGGATTCGGGCGAGCAGTACTTC. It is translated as CSVPLGDSGEQYF.

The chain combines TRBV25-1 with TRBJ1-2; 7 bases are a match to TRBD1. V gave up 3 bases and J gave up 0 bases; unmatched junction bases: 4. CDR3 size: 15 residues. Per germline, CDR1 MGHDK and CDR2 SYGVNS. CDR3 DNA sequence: TGTGCCAGCAGTGACCCCAGGGGGTCTAACTATGGCTACACCTTC. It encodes CASSDPRGSNYGYTF.

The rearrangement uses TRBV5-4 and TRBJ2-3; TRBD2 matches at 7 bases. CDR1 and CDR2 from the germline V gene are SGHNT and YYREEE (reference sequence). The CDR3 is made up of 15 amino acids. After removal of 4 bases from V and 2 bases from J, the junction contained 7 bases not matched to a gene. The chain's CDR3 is CASSPSGLVTDTQYF. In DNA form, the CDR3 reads TGTGCCAGCAGCCCCTCCGGACTAGTCACAGATACGCAGTATTTT.

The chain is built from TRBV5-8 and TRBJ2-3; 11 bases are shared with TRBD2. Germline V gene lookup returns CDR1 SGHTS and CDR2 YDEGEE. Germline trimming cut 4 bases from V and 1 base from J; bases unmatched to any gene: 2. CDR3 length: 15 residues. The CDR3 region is CASSVLAGGTDTQYF. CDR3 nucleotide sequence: TGTGCCAGCAGCGTACTAGCGGGGGGCACAGATACGCAGTATTTT.

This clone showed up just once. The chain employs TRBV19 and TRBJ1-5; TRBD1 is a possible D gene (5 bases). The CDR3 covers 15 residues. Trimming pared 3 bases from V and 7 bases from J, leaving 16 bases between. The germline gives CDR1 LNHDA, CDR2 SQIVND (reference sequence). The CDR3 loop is CASSILLEGTQPQHF. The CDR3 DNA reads TGTGCCAGTAGTATCTTATTGGAGGGGACGCAGCCCCAGCATTTT.